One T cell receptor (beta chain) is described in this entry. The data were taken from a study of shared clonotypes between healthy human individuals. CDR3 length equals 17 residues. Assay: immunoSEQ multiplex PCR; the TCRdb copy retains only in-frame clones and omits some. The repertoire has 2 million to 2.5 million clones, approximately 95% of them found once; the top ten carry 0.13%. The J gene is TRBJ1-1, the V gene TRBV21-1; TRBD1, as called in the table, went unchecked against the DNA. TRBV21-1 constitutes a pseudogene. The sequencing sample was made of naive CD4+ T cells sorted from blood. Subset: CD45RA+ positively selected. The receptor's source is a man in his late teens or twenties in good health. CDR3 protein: CASSKERTGGYKDEAFF. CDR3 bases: TGTGCCAGCAGCAAAGAGAGAACAGGGGGCTATAAGGATGAAGCTTTCTTT.